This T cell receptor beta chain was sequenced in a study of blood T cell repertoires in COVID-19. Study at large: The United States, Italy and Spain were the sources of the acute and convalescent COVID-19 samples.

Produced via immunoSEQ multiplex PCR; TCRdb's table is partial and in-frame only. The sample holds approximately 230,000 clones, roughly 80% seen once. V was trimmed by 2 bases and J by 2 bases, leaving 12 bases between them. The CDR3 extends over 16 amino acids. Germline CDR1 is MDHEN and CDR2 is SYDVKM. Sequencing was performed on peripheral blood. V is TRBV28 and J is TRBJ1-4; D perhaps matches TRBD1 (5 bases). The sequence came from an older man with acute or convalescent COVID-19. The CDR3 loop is CASSLQGLGTNEKLFF. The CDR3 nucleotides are TGTGCCAGCAGTTTACAGGGCTTAGGGACTAATGAAAAACTGTTTTTT.